This T cell receptor (beta chain) was recorded in a study of blood T cell repertoires in COVID-19 (dated by TCRdb to about 2020). Turning to the overall study: The collaborator samples originated in the United States, Italy and Spain and spanned the acute and convalescent phases of COVID-19. The material from the prospective study consisted of cDNA or gDNA derived from T cells, B-cell-depleted T cells, or PBMCs. Subjects who had been exposed to COVID-19, were actively infected with it, or had recovered from it provided the deeply sampled blood TCRbeta repertoires that made up the dataset. The repertoires were made available in a free public database intended to serve as a resource for research on the immune response to SARS-CoV-2. The samples were drawn from the first 160 participants of the ongoing ImmuneRACE study and from over 950 subjects provided by 6 global collaborators. The sample metadata nearly always contained a de-identified subject ID, COVID-19 status, age in years and sex. HLA class I and class II types, where available, came from metadata supplied by the sample provider rather than from assay-based typing. Beyond this particular receptor, the publication reports: The amount of clinical and demographic metadata varied by source and participant and was provided uncurated.

The immunoSEQ Assay, a bias-controlled multiplex PCR, was used to amplify TCRbeta CDR3 regions from genomic DNA. The source study handled its data this way. The number of nucleated cells in each sample was estimated by amplification of reference gene primers within the assay. To quantify the absolute abundance of each unique TCRbeta CDR3 rearrangement, sequence reads were collapsed and filtered. Productive Simpson clonality was computed per sample as the square root of Simpson's diversity index over productive rearrangements. TCRdb took over this immuneACCESS table, retaining in-frame rearrangements with V and J assigned. Such tables are incomplete; in checked studies, under half of the missing clones stem from an unresolved V gene, and the remainder is unexplained. The DNA was the basis for D and trimming; V, J and clone size are from that table. A total of around 310,000 clones appear in this sample, about nine tenths of them only once. The ten largest clonotypes hold almost 9.5% of the sample.

Relative to germline, V is 2 bases shorter and J is 9 bases shorter, with 8 bases between their ends. The germline V gene sets CDR1 to KGHSH and CDR2 to LQKENI. Taken from cysteine to phenylalanine, the CDR3 has 13 residues. Kept here is only the CDR3 DNA, which spans 39 bases and is read in frame from base 1. Participants in the prospective study were enrolled through a virtual design, were aged roughly 18 to 100 years, and lived in approximately 25 United States geographic areas. Cohort assignment in the prospective study relied on participant-reported clinical history from a screening survey and a study questionnaire. ImmuneRACE Cohort 3 recovered participants were defined by two consecutive negative NP/OP PCR tests, healthcare professional clearance, or symptom resolution. Mobile phlebotomists in the prospective study collected whole blood, serum and a nasopharyngeal or oropharyngeal swab from every participant. Participants in the prospective study had the option to provide additional blood draws and questionnaires over a roughly 2-month period. Before DNA extraction, blood samples from the prospective study were shipped at room temperature or frozen.

Comments on this clone: Its antigen remains unidentified. No much larger clone is present one base from it, and per-base qualities are unavailable.

The TCR sequence derives from a woman in her 30s who had recovered from COVID-19. This sequence uses TRBV18 and TRBJ1-6; the D gene is unclear. Sequencing was carried out using PBMCs or T cells enriched from blood (not recorded which). The nucleotide sequence reads TGTGCCAGCTCACCAAATCCCGTTTCACCCCTCCACTTT. Its translation is CASSPNPVSPLHF.